The 13 T cell receptor beta chains below were found in one sample sequenced in a study of human T cells and chemical hapten exposure. One entry per CDR3 protein, called by TCRdb with MiXCR from the RACE reads. The sample records approximately 260,000 distinct CDR3 sequences, 7.5% to 9% being singletons. This sample's time point: pre-sensitization, week 0. Sample treatment: therapeutic diphenylcyclopropenone sensitization with weekly scalp DPC. Sample: whole blood, taken in connection with sensitization to the hapten diphenylcyclopropenone (DPC). All receptors come from a woman between 40 and 55 years old with alopecia areata. Some clones in this sample may be carry-over from other donors' samples.

This clonotype was detected many times. The V gene is TRBV20-1, the J gene TRBJ1-3; D possibly corresponds to TRBD1 (5 bases). CDR3 length: 15 residues. The V and J ends lost 0 bases and 4 bases respectively, with 13 bases between them. The germline V gene has CDR1 DFQATT and CDR2 SNEGSKA (reference sequence). CDR3 coding DNA: TGCAGTGCTAGAGATCACGCCAGGGTGGGAAACACCATATATTTT. Protein: CSARDHARVGNTIYF.

This chain connects TRBV20-1 to TRBJ1-2, with unresolved D. V lost 3 bases and J 4 bases, leaving 9 bases between the germline ends. Germline V CDR1 and CDR2: DFQATT, SNEGSKA (reference sequence). There are 12 residues in the CDR3. The DNA for the CDR3 is TGCAGTGCTAGCGGCACCTCCTATGGCTACACCTTC. It encodes CSASGTSYGYTF.

This clonotype has just a few counts. This chain connects TRBV12-3 or TRBV12-4 to TRBJ2-4; D not certain. Trimming removed 2 bases from V and 7 bases from J, with 9 bases in between. The length of the CDR3 is 13 residues. The DNA for the CDR3 is TGTGCCAGCAGTTTACTGGAAGGGAACATTCAGTACTTC. Its translation: CASSLLEGNIQYF.

The rearrangement uses TRBV18 and TRBJ2-7; D unresolved. The V gene's germline CDR1 is KGHSH and CDR2 LQKENI. The CDR3 is 14 residues long. Trimming removed 5 bases from V and 2 bases from J, with 13 bases in between. The CDR3 protein is CASSAAAATYEQYF. The CDR3 DNA reads TGTGCCAGCTCAGCGGCGGCCGCCACCTACGAGCAGTACTTC.

A few counts support this clonotype. This chain connects TRBV7-2 to TRBJ2-6; TRBD2 might be the D (6 bases). Germline assignment: CDR1 SGHTA and CDR2 FQGNSA. V lost 2 bases and J 0 bases, leaving 17 bases between the germline ends. The CDR3 length is 19 residues. The CDR3 protein is CASSLSPGADHSGANVLTF. DNA for the CDR3: TGTGCCAGCAGCTTATCCCCGGGAGCCGACCACTCTGGGGCCAACGTCCTGACTTTC.

In its sample, this clonotype was seen a few times. Here the CDR3 DNA reads TGTGCCAGCAGCCAACCCAGGTCCCGATTGGGCTATGGCTACACCTTC. Translating gives CASSQPRSRLGYGYTF. The rearrangement links TRBV4-2 to TRBJ1-2; D ambiguous. Trimming cost V 2 bases and J 4 bases, with 17 bases left between them. This CDR3 contains 16 residues. Germline loops: CDR1 LGHNA, CDR2 YNFKEQ.

This clonotype was recorded a few times. This rearrangement joins TRBV28 to TRBJ2-6; possibly TRBD2 for D (6 bases). CDR3 length equals 16 residues. The V gene's germline CDR1 is MDHEN and CDR2 SYDVKM. V was pared by 0 bases and J by 1 base, with 7 bases between. CDR3 amino acids: CASSLWGRSGANVLTF. In DNA form, the CDR3 reads TGTGCCAGCAGTTTATGGGGGAGGTCTGGGGCCAACGTCCTGACTTTC. Supplemented by reference TRBV28 and TRBJ2-6, the full variable domain reads DVKVTQSSRYLVKRTGEKVFLECVQDMDHENMFWYRQDPGLGLRLIYFSYDVKMKEKGDIPEGYSVSREKKERFSLILESASTNQTSMYLCASSLWGRSGANVLTFGAGSRLTVL.

This clonotype has more than one count but fewer than ten. V is TRBV5-1 and J is TRBJ1-3; D uncertain. Between the trimmed V and J ends, which lost 0 bases and 2 bases, there was a span of 9 bases. The CDR3 covers 15 residues. Germline CDR1 SGHRS, CDR2 YFSETQ. CDR3 protein: CASSLDIGTGNTIYF. CDR3 DNA sequence: TGCGCCAGCAGCTTGGACATAGGGACTGGAAACACCATATATTTT. The full variable domain, in which reference TRBV5-1 and TRBJ1-3 provide the parts outside the CDR3, is KAGVTQTPRYLIKTRGQQVTLSCSPISGHRSVSWYQQTPGQGLQFLFEYFSETQRNKGNFPGRFSGRQFSNSRSEMNVSTLELGDSALYLCASSLDIGTGNTIYFGEGSWLTVV.

In its sample, this clonotype was seen many times. The genes are TRBV20-1 and TRBJ2-2; 10 bases agree with TRBD2. Germline CDR1 reads DFQATT; CDR2 reads SNEGSKA (reference sequence). After removal of 6 bases from V and 7 bases from J, the junction contained 11 bases not matched to a gene. The CDR3 has 15 residues. The CDR3 here is CSATTLAGYHGELFF. CDR3 in DNA: TGCAGTGCAACAACACTAGCGGGGTATCACGGGGAGCTGTTTTTT.

This clonotype was counted ten times or more. The rearrangement joins TRBV6-4 to TRBJ2-3; 7 bases fit TRBD1. The CDR3 sequence is 16 residues long. V was pared by 2 bases and J by 1 base, with 6 bases of the junction left unmatched. The germline V gene encodes CDR1 MRHNA and CDR2 SNTAGT. CDR3 DNA: TGTGCCAGCAGTGACCCGACAGGGAGCGGCACAGATACGCAGTATTTT. It encodes CASSDPTGSGTDTQYF.

The V and J genes are TRBV4-2 and TRBJ1-4, with D possibly being TRBD1 (5 bases). The V and J ends lost 4 bases and 4 bases respectively, with 10 bases between them. Germline V gene lookup returns CDR1 LGHNA and CDR2 YNFKEQ. CDR3 size: 14 residues. The CDR3 sequence: CASSPSTVNEKLFF. The DNA of the CDR3 is TGTGCCAGCAGCCCCTCGACAGTTAATGAAAAACTGTTTTTT.

In this sample, this clonotype turned up many times. The chain carries TRBV29-1 and TRBJ2-1, with 8 bases matching TRBD2. The V gene end was trimmed by 5 bases and the J gene end by 8 bases; junction bases not matched to a gene: 8. This CDR3 region has 13 residues. Germline CDR1 is SQVTM and CDR2 is ANQGSEA. The CDR3 DNA is TGCAGCGTTTGGCCGGGACTAGGGGATGAGCAGTTCTTC. Amino acid sequence: CSVWPGLGDEQFF.

The chain recombines TRBV6-5 with TRBJ1-1; the D is unclear. Germline CDR1 reads MNHEY; CDR2 reads SVGAGI. V lost 2 bases and J 4 bases, leaving 11 bases between the germline ends. This CDR3 contains 14 residues. CDR3 sequence (DNA): TGTGCCAGCAGTTACGTCGGGCTTAGCACTGAAGCTTTCTTT. Amino acid sequence: CASSYVGLSTEAFF.